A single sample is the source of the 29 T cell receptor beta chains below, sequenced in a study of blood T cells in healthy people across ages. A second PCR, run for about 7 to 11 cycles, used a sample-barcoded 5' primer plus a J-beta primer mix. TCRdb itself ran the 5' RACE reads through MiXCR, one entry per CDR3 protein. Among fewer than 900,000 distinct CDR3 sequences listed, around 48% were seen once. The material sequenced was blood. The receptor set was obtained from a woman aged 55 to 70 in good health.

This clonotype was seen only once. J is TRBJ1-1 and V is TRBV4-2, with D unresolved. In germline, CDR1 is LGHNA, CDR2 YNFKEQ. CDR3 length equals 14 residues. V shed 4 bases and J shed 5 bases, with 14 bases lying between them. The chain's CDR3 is CASSPHGGETEAFF. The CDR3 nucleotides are TGTGCCAGCAGCCCACACGGCGGGGAGACTGAAGCTTTCTTT.

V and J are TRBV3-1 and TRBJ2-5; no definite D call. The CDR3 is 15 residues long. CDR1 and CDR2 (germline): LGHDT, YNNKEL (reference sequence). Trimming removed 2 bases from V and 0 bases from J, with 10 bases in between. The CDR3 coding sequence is TGTGCCAGCAGCCAATTCATAGGAAACCAAGAGACCCAGTACTTC. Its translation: CASSQFIGNQETQYF.

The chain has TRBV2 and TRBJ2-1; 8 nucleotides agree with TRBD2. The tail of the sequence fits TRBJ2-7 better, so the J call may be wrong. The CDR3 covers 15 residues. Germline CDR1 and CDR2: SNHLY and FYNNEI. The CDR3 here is CASSEVGGAYNEQYF. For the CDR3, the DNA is TGTGCCAGCAGTGAAGTCGGGGGGGCCTACAATGAGCAGTACTTC.

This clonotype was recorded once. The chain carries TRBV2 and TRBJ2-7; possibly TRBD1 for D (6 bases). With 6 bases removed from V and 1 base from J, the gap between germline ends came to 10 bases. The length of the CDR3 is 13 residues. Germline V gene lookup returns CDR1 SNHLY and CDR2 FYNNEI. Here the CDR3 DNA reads TGTGCCAGCAGACAGGGTCCTTCCTACGAGCAGTACTTC. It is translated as CASRQGPSYEQYF.

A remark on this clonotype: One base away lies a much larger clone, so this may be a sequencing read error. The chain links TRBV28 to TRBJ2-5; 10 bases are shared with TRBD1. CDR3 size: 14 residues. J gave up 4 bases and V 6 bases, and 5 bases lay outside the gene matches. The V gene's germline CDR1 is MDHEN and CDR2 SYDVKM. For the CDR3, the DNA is TGTGCCAGCAGCCGTGGACAGGGGGTAGAGACCCAGTACTTC. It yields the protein CASSRGQGVETQYF.

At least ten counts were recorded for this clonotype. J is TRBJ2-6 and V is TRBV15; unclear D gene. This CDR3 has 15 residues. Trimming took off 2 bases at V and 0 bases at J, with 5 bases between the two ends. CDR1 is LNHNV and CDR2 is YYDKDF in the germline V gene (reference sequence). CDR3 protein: CATSRLSSGANVLTF. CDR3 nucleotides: TGTGCCACCAGCAGACTGAGCTCTGGGGCCAACGTCCTGACTTTC. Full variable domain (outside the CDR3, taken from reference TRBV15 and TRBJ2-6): DAMVIQNPRYQVTQFGKPVTLSCSQTLNHNVMYWYQQKSSQAPKLLFHYYDKDFNNEADTPDNFQSRRPNTSFCFLDIRSPGLGDTAMYLCATSRLSSGANVLTFGAGSRLTVL.

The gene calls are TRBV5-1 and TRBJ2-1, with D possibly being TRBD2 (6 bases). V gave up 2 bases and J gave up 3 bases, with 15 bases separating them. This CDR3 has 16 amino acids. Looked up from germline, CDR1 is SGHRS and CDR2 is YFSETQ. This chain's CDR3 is CASSFHGSAIYNEQFF. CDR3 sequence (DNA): TGCGCCAGCAGCTTTCACGGGAGCGCCATCTACAATGAGCAGTTCTTC.

CDR3 sequence: CASSLKGSGWSSDEQFF. CDR3 in DNA: TGTGCCAGCAGTTTAAAAGGTTCAGGGTGGAGTAGCGATGAGCAGTTCTTC. This chain links TRBV27 with TRBJ2-1; D is possibly TRBD1 or TRBD2 (5 bases each). Germline-derived CDR1 and CDR2 are MNHEY and SMNVEV (reference sequence). With 2 bases removed from V and 8 bases from J, the gap between germline ends came to 22 bases. The CDR3 is made up of 17 amino acids.

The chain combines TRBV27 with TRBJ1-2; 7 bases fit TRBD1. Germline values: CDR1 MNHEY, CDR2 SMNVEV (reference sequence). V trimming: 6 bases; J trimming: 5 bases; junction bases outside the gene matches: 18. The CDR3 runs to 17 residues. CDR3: CASRFSRQTGIYYGYTF. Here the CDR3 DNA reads TGTGCCAGCAGATTTTCCCGCCAGACAGGGATTTATTATGGCTACACCTTC.

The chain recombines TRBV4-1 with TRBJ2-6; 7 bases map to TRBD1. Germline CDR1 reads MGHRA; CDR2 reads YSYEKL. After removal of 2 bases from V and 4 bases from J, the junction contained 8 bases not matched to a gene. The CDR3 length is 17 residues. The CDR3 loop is CASSQSLGTAGANVLTF. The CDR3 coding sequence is TGCGCCAGCAGCCAAAGTCTTGGGACAGCCGGGGCCAACGTCCTGACTTTC.

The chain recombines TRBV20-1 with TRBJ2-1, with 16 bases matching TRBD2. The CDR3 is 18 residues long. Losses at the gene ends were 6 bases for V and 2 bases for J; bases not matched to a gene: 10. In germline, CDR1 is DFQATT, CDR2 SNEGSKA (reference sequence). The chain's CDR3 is CSAPGWGTSGRAYNEQFF. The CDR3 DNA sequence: TGCAGTGCCCCTGGTTGGGGGACTAGCGGGAGGGCCTACAATGAGCAGTTCTTC.

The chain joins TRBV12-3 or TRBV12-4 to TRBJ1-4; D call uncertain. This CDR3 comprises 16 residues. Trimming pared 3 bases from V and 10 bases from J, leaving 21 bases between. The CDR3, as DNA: TGTGCCAGCAGTTTTGAGGCCGGGCTGCGGTCGGGAAAACTGTTTTTT. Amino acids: CASSFEAGLRSGKLFF.

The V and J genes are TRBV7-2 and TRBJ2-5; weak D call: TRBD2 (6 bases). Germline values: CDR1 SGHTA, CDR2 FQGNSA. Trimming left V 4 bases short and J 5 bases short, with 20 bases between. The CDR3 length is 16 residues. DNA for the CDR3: TGTGCCAGCAGCTCTGGGATCAGCGGAGGGGCGGAGACCCAGTACTTC. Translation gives CASSSGISGGAETQYF.

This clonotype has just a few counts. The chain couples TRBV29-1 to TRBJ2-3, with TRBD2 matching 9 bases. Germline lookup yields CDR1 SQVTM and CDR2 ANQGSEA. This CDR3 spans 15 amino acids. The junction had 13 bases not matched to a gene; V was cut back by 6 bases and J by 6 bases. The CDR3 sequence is CSVGLLAGGRDTQYF. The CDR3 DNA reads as TGCAGCGTGGGGTTACTAGCGGGCGGCAGGGATACGCAGTATTTT.

This CDR3 reads CAISEGDRGGWAFF. CDR3 sequence (DNA): TGTGCCATCAGTGAAGGGGACAGGGGCGGATGGGCTTTCTTT. The chain joins TRBV10-3 to TRBJ1-1; the match to TRBD1 covers 10 bases. The CDR3 is 14 residues long. Per germline, CDR1 ENHRY and CDR2 SYGVKD. J lost 11 bases, V lost 3 bases, and 9 bases had no gene match.

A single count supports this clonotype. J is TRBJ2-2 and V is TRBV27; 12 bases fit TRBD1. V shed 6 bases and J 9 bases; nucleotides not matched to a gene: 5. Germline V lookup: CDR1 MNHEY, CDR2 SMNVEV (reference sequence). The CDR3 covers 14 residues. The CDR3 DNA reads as TGTGCCAGCAGGGGGGACAGGGGGCAAAGGGAGCTGTTTTTT. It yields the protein CASRGDRGQRELFF.

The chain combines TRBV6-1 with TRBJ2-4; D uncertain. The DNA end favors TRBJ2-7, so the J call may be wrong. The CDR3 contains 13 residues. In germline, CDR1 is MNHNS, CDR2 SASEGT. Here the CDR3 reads CASGHLGPYEQYF. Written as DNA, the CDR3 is TGTGCCAGCGGGCATCTAGGTCCCTACGAGCAGTACTTC.

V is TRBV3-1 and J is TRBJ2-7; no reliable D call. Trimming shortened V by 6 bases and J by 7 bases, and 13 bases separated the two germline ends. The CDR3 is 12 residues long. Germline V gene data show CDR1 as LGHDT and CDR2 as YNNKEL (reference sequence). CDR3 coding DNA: TGTGCCAGCAGTCTTCCTCAACGGGAGCAGTACTTC. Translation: CASSLPQREQYF.

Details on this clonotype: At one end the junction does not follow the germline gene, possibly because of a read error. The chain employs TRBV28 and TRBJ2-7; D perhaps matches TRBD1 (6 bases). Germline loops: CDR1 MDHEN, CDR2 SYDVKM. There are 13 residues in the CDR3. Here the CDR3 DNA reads TGTGCCATTACAGGGCCAAGCTCCTGCGAGCAGTACTTC. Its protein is CAITGPSSCEQYF.

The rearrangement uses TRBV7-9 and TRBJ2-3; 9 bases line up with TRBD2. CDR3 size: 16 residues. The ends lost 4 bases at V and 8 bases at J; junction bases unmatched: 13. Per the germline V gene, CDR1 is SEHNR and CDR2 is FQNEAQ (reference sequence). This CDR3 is CASSSSGRRLSGTQYF. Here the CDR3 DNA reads TGTGCCAGCAGCTCGAGCGGGAGGAGGCTTTCAGGTACGCAGTATTTT.

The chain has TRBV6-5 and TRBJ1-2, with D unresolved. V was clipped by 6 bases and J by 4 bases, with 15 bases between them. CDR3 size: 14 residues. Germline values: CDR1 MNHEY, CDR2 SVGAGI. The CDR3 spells CASRSIGRSYGYTF. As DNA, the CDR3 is TGTGCCAGCAGGTCCATTGGACGGAGCTATGGCTACACCTTC.

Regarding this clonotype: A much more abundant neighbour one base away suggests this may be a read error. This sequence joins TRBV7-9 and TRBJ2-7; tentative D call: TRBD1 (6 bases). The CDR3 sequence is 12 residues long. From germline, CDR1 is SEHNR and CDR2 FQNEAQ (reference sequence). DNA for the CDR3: TGTCCCAGCAGCTCCATAGACAGGGAGCAGTACTTC. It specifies CPSSSIDREQYF.

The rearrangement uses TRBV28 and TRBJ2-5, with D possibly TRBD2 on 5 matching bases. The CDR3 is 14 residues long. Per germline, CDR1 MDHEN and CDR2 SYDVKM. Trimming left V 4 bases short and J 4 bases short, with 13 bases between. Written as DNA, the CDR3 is TGTGCCAGCAGTTCGGAGGTAGGAGGAGAGACCCAGTACTTC. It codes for CASSSEVGGETQYF.

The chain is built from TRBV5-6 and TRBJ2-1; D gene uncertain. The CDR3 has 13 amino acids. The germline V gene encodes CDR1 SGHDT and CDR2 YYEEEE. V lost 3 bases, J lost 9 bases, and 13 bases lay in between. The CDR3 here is CASSSYRRIEQFF. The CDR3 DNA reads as TGTGCCAGCAGCTCGTACCGTAGGATTGAGCAGTTCTTC. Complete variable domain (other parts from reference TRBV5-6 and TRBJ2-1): DAGVTQSPTHLIKTRGQQVTLRCSPKSGHDTVSWYQQALGQGPQFIFQYYEEEERQRGNFPDRFSGHQFPNYSSELNVNALLLGDSALYLCASSSYRRIEQFFGPGTRLTVL.

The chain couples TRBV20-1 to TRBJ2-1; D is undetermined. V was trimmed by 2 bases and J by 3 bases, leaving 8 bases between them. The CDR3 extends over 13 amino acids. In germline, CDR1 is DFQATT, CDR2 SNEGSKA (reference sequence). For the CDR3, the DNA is TGCAGTGCTAGACCACCTAGCTACAATGAGCAGTTCTTC. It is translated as CSARPPSYNEQFF.

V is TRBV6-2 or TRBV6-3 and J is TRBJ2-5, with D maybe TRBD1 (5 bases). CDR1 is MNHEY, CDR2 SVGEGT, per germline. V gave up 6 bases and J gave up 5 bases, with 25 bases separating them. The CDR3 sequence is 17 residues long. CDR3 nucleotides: TGTGCCAGCAGACCACCTTACAGGACCAAGGTGGAGGAGACCCAGTACTTC. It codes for CASRPPYRTKVEETQYF.

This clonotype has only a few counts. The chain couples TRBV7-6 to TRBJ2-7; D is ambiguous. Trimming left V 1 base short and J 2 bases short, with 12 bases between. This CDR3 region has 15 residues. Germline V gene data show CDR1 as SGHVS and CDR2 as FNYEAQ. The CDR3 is CASSLVSGPAYEQYF. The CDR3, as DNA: TGTGCCAGCAGCTTAGTATCCGGGCCGGCCTACGAGCAGTACTTC.

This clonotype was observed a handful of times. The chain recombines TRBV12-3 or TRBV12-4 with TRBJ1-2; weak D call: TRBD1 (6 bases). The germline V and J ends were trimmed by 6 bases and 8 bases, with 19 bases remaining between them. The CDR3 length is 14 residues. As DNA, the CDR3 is TGTGCCAGCAGCCCGGGGACACCCCTTTGGGGCTACACCTTC. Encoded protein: CASSPGTPLWGYTF.

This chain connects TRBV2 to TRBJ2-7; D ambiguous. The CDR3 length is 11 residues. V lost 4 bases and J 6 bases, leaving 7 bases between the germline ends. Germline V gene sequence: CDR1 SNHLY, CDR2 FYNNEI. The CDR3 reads CASSGAGEQYF. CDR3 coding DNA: TGTGCCAGCAGTGGAGCAGGCGAGCAGTACTTC.